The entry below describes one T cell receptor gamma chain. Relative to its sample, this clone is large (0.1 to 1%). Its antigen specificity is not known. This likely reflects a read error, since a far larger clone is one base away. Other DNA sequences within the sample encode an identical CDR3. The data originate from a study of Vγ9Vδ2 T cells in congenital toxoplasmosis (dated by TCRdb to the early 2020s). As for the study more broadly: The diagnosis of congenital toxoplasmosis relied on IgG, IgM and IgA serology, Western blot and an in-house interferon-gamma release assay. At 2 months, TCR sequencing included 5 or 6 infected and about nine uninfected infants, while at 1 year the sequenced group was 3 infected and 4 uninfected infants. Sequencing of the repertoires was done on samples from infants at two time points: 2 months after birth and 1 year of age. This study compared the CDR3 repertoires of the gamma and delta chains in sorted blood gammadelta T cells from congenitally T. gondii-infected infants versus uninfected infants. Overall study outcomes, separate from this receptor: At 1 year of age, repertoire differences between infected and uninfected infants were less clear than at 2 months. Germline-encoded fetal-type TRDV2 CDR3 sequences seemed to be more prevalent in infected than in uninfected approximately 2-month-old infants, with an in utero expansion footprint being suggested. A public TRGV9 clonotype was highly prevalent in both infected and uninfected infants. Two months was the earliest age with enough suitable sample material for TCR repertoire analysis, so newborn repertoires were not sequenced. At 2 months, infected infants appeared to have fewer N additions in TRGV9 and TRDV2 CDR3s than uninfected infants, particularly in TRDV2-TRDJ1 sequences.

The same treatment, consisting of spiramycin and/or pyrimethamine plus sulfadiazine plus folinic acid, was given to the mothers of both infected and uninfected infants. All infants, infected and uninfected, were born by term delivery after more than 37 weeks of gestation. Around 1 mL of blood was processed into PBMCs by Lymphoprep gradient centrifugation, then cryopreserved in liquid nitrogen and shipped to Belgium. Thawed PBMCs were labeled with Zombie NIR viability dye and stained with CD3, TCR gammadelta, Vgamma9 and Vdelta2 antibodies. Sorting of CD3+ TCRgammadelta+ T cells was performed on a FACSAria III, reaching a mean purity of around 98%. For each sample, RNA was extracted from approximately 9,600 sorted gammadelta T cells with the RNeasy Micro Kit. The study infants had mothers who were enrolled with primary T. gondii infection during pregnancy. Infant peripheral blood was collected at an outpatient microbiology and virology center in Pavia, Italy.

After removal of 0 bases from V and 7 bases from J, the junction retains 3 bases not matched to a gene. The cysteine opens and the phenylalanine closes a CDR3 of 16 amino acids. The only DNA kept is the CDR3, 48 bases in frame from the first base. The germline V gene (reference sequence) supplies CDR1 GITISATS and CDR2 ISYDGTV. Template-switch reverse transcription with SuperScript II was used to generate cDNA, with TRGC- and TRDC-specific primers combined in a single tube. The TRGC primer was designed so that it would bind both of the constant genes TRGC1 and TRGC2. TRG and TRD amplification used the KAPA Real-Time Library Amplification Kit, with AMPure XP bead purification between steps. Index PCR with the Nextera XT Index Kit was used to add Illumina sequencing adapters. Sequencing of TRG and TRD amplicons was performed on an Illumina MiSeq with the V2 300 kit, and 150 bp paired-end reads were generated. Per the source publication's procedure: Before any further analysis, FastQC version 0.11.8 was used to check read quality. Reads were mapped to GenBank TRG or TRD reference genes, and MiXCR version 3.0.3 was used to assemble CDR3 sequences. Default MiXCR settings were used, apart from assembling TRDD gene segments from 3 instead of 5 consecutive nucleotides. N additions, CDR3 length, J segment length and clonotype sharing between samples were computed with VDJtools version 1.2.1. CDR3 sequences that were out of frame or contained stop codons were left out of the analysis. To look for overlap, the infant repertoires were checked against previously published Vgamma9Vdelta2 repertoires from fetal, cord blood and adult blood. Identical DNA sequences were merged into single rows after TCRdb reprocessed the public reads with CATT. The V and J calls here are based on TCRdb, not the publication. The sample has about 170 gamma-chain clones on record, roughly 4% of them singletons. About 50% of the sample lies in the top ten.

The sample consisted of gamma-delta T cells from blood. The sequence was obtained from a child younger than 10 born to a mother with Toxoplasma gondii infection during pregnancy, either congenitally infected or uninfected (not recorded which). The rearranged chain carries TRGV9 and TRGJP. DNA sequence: TGTGCCTTGTGGGAGGTGCAGGAGTTGGGCAAAAAAATCAAGGTATTT. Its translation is CALWEVQELGKKIKVF.